The rows below give T cell receptor beta chains drawn from one sample of a study of T cells of healthy individuals. TCRdb fed the 5' RACE reads into MiXCR, producing one record per CDR3 protein. Among roughly 87,000 distinct CDR3 sequences listed, about 16% were seen once. These TCRs come from a human donor in good health. CDR3s include the opening cysteine and the closing phenylalanine or tryptophan. D genes are given only for firm matches. Clone size is not always given. Where it is, it says once, few, many or a class for expanded clones.

TRBJ2-7	TRBD1	few	TRBV4-1	17	CASSQGPWDRAFGEQYF	TGCGCCAGCAGCCAAGGCCCCTGGGACAGGGCTTTTGGCGAGCAGTACTTC
TRBJ2-1	-	few	TRBV28	15	CASSSGTLSYNEQFF	TGTGCCAGCAGTTCCGGGACCCTTTCCTACAATGAGCAGTTCTTC
TRBJ1-1	-	many	TRBV4-1	14	CASSQADRGTEAFF	TGCGCCAGCAGCCAGGCTGATCGGGGCACTGAAGCTTTCTTT
TRBJ1-1	TRBD1	many	TRBV29-1	12	CSVTGGSTEAFF	TGCAGCGTAACAGGGGGCAGCACTGAAGCTTTCTTT
TRBJ2-7	TRBD2	many	TRBV4-2	15	CASSQEPSGSYEQYF	TGTGCCAGCAGCCAAGAGCCTAGCGGCTCCTACGAGCAGTACTTC
TRBJ2-3	-	few	TRBV4-2	13	CASSGGGGDTQYF	TGTGCCAGCAGCGGGGGGGGGGGCGATACGCAGTATTTT
TRBJ1-2	-	-	TRBV6-5	13	CASSPGQNYGYTF	TGTGCCAGCAGCCCCGGACAGAACTATGGCTACACCTTC
TRBJ1-1	-	-	TRBV3-1	15	CASSQGGHPATEAFF	TGTGCCAGCAGCCAAGGCGGACACCCGGCGACTGAAGCTTTCTTT
TRBJ2-3	-	many	TRBV4-3	15	CASSREWRVDVAQYF	TGCGCCAGCAGCCGAGAATGGAGAGTCGACGTTGCGCAGTATTTT
TRBJ1-2	-	-	TRBV5-5	13	CASRPSGGYGYTF	TGTGCCAGCAGACCTAGTGGGGGCTATGGCTACACCTTC
TRBJ1-2	-	-	TRBV20-1	11	CSANFPYGYTF	TGCAGTGCTAACTTCCCGTATGGCTACACCTTC
TRBJ2-7	TRBD1	-	TRBV4-2	16	CAGSPRSGDSSYEQYF	TGTGCCGGCAGCCCCCGAAGTGGGGACAGCTCCTACGAGCAGTACTTC
TRBJ2-1	TRBD2	-	TRBV5-1	15	CASSTTSGSLNEQFF	TGCGCCAGCAGCACCACTAGCGGGAGCCTCAATGAGCAGTTCTTC
TRBJ2-5	-	-	TRBV5-1	13	CASSPPAIETQYF	TGCGCCAGCAGCCCCCCTGCTATAGAGACCCAGTACTTC
TRBJ2-7	TRBD1	many	TRBV28	15	CASSLGGQGIWEQYF	TGTGCCAGCAGTTTAGGCGGACAGGGGATTTGGGAGCAGTACTTC
TRBJ2-3	-	many	TRBV4-1	17	CASSQDTPITTTDTQYF	TGCGCCAGCAGCCAAGATACCCCGATCACCACCACAGATACGCAGTATTTT
TRBJ2-4	-	-	TRBV4-1	17	CASSPFTGGKHPNIQYF	TGCGCCAGCAGCCCCTTTACGGGGGGCAAACACCCAAACATTCAGTACTTC
TRBJ2-3	-	few	TRBV18	18	CASSPPSLRGGSRDTQYF	TGTGCCAGCTCACCACCCTCTCTAAGGGGCGGTTCTAGGGATACGCAGTATTTT
TRBJ1-4	-	few	TRBV2	14	CASMMGAANEKLFF	TGTGCCAGCATGATGGGGGCGGCTAATGAAAAACTGTTTTTT